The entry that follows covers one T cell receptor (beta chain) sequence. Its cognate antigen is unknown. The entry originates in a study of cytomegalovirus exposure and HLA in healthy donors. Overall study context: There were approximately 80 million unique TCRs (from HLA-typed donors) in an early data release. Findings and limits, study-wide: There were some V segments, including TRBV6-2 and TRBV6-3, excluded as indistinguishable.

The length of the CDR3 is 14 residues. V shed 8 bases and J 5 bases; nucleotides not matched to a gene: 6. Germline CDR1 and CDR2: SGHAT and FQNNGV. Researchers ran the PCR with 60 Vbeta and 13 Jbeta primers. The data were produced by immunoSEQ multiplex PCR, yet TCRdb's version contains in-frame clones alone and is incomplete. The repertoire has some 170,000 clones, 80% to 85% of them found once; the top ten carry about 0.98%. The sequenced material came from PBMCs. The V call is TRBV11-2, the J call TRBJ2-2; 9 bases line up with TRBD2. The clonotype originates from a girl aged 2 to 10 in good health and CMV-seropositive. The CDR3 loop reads CASCEGLATGELFF. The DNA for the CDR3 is TGTGCCAGCTGTGAGGGACTAGCAACCGGGGAGCTGTTTTTT. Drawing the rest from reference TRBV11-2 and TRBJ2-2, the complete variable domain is EAGVAQSPRYKIIEKRQSVAFWCNPISGHATLYWYQQILGQGPKLLIQFQNNGVVDDSQLPKDRFSAERLKGVDSTLKIQPAKLEDSAVYLCASCEGLATGELFFGEGSRLTVL.